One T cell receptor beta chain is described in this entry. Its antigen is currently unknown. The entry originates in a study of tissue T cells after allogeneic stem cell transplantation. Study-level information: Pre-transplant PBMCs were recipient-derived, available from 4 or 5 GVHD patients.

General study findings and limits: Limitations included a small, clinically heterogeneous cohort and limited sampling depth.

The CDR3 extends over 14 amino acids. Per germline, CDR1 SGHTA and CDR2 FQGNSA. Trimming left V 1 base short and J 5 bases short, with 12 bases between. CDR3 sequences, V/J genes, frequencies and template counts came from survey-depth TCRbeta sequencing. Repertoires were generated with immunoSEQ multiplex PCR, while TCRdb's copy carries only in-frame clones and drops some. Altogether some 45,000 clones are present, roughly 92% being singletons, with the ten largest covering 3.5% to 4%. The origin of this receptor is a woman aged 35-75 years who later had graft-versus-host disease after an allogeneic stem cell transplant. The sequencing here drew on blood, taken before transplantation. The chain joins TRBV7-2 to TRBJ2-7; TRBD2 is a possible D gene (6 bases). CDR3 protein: CASSLEAGKDEQYF. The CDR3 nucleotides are TGTGCCAGCAGCTTAGAAGCGGGTAAGGACGAGCAGTACTTC.